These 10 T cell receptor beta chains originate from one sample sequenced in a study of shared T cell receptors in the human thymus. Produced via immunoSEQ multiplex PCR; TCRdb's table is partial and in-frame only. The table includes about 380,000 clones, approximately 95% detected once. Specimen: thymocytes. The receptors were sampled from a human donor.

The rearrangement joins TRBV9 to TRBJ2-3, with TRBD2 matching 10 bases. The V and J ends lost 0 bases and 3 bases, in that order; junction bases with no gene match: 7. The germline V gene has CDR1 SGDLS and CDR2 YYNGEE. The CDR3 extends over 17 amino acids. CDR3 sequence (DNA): TGTGCCAGCAGCGTAGCTAGCGGGGGAGATTGGACAGATACGCAGTATTTT. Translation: CASSVASGGDWTDTQYF.

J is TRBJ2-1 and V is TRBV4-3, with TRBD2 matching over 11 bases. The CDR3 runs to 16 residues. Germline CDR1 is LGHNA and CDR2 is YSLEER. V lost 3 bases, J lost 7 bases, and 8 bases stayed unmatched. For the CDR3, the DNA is TGCGCCAGCAGCCAGATCGGGACTAGCGGTTTGAATGAGCAGTTCTTC. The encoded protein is CASSQIGTSGLNEQFF.

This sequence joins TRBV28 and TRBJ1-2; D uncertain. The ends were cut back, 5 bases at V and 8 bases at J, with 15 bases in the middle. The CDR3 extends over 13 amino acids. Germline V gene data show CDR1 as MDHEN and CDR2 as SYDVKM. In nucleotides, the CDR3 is TGTGCCAGCAGTCAACCGGACTGGAAAGGCTACACCTTC. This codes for CASSQPDWKGYTF.

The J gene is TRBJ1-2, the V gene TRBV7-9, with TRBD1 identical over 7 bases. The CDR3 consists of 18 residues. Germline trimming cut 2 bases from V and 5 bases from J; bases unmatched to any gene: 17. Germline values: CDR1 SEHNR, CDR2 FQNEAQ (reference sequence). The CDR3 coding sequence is TGTGCCAGCAGCTTATTTCTCGTTGGAGGGACAGAAGTTTATGGCTACACCTTC. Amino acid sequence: CASSLFLVGGTEVYGYTF.

The CDR3 loop is CASSHLSGSDSYNEQFF. The CDR3 DNA reads TGTGCCAGCTCTCACCTTAGCGGGAGTGACTCCTACAATGAGCAGTTCTTC. The chain combines TRBV18 with TRBJ2-1; 9 bases line up with TRBD2. Germline V gene lookup returns CDR1 KGHSH and CDR2 LQKENI. The CDR3 length is 17 residues. V gave up 6 bases and J gave up 0 bases; unmatched junction bases: 9.

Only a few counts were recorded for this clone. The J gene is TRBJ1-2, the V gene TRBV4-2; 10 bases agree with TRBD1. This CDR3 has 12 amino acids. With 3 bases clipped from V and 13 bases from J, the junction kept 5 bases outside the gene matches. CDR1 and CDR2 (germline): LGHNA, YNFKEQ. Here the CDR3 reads CASSQGQGIGTF. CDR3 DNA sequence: TGTGCCAGCAGCCAGGGACAGGGGATAGGCACCTTC.

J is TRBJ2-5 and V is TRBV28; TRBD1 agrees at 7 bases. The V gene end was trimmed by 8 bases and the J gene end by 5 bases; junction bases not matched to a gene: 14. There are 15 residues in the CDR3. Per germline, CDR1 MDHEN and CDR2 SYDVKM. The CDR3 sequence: CASVESTGDGETQYF. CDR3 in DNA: TGTGCCAGCGTCGAATCTACAGGGGATGGGGAGACCCAGTACTTC.

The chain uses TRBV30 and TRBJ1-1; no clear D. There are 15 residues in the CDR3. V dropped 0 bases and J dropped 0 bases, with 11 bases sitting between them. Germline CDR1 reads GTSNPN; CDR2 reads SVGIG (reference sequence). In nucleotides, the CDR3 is TGTGCCTGGAGTGTAGACGGAGCCATGAACACTGAAGCTTTCTTT. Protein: CAWSVDGAMNTEAFF.

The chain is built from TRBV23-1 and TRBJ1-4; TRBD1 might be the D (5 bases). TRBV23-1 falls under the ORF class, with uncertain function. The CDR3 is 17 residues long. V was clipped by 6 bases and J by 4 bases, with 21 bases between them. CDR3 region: CASRLPLGVSINEKLFF. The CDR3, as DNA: TGCGCCAGCAGACTGCCGTTGGGGGTTAGTATTAATGAAAAACTGTTTTTT.

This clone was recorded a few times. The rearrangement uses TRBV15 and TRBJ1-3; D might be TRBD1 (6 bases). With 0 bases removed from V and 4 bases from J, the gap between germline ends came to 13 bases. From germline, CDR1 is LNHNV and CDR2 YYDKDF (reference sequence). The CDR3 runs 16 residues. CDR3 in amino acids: CATSRDPMDSGNTIYF. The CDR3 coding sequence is TGTGCCACCAGCAGAGATCCTATGGACAGCGGAAACACCATATATTTT.